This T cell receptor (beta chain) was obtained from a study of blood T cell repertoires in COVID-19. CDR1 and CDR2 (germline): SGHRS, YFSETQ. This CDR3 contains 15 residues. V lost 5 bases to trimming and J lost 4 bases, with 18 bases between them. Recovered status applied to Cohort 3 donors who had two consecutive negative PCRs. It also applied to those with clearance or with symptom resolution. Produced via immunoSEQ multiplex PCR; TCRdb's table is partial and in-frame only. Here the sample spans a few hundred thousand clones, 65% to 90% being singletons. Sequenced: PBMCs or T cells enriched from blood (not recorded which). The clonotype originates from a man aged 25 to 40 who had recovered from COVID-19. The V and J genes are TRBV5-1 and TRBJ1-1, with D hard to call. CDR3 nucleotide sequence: TGCGCCAGCAGGCCCAGCGTAGGTGATTCCACTGAAGCTTTCTTT. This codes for CASRPSVGDSTEAFF.